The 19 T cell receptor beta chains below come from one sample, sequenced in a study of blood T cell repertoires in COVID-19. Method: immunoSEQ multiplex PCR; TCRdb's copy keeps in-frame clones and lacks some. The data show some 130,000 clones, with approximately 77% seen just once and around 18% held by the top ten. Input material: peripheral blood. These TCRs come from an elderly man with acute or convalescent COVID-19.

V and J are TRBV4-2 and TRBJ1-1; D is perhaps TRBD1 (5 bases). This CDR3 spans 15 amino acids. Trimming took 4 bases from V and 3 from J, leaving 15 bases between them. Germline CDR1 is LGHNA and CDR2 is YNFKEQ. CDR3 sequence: CASSRPGRGDTEAFF. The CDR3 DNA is TGTGCCAGCAGCCGCCCAGGACGGGGGGACACTGAAGCTTTCTTT.

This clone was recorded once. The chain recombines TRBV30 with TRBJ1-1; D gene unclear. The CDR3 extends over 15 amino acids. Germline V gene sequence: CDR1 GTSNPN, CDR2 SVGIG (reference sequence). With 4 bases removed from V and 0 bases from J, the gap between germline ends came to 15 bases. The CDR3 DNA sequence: TGTGCCTGGAATCCACCGGGGTTAATGAACACTGAAGCTTTCTTT. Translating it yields CAWNPPGLMNTEAFF.

The CDR3 is CAIRDAGGENTIYF. The DNA for the CDR3 is TGTGCCATCAGGGACGCCGGAGGGGAAAACACCATATATTTT. V gene TRBV10-3 combines with J gene TRBJ1-3, with a tentative D call TRBD1 (5 bases). V dropped 6 bases and J dropped 6 bases, with 15 bases sitting between them. In germline, CDR1 is ENHRY, CDR2 SYGVKD. The CDR3 runs to 14 residues.

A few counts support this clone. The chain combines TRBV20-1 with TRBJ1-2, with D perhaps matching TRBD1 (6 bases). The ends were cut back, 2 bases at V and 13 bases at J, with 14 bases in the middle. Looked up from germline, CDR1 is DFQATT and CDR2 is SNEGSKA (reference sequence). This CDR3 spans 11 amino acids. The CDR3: CSARNWQGSTF. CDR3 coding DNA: TGCAGTGCTAGAAATTGGCAGGGGAGCACCTTC.

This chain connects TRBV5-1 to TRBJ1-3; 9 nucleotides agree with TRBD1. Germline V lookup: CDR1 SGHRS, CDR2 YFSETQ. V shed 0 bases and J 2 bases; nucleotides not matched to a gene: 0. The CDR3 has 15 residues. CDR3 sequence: CASSLGTGAGNTIYF. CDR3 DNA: TGCGCCAGCAGCTTGGGGACAGGGGCTGGAAACACCATATATTTT.

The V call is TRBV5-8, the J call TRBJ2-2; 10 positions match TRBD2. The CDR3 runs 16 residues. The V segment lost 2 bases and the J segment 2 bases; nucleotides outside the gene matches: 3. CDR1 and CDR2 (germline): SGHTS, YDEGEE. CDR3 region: CASSLRTSGNTGELFF. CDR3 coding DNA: TGTGCCAGCAGCTTAAGGACTAGCGGAAACACCGGGGAGCTGTTTTTT. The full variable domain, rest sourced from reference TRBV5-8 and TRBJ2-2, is EAGVTQSPTHLIKTRGQQATLRCSPISGHTSVYWYQQALGLGLQFLLWYDEGEERNRGNFPPRFSGRQFPNYSSELNVNALELEDSALYLCASSLRTSGNTGELFFGEGSRLTVL.

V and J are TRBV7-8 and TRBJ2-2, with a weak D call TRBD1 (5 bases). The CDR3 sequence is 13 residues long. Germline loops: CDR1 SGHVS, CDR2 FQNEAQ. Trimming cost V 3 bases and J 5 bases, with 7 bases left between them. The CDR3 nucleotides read TGTGCCAGCAGCTTCTCAGGGACCGGGGAGCTGTTTTTT. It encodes CASSFSGTGELFF.

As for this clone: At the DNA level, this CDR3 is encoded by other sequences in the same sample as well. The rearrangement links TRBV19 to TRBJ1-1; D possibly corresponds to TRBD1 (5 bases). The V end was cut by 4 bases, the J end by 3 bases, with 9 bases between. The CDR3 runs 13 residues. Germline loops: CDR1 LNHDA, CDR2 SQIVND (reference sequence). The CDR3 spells CASSTDRDTEAFF. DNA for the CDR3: TGTGCCAGTAGTACCGACAGAGACACTGAAGCTTTCTTT.

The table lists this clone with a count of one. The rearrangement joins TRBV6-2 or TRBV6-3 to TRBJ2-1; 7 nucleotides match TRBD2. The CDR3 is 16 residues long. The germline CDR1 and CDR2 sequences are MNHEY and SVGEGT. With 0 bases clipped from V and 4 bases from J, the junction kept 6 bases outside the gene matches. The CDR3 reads CASSYSVPSGYNEQFF. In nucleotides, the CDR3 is TGTGCCAGCAGTTACTCGGTTCCTAGCGGATACAATGAGCAGTTCTTC.

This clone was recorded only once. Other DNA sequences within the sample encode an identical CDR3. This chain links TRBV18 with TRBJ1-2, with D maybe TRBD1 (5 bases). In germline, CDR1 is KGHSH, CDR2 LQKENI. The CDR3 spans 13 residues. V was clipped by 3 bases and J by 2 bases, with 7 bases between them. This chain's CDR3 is CASSPDSNYGYTF. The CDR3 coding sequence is TGTGCCAGCTCACCCGACAGCAACTATGGCTACACCTTC.

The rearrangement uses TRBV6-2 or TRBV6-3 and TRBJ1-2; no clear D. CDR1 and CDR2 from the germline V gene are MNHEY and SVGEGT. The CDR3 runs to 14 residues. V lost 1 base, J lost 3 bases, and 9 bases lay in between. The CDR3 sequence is CASSYFGLYYGYTF. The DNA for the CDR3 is TGTGCCAGCAGTTACTTCGGACTTTACTATGGCTACACCTTC.

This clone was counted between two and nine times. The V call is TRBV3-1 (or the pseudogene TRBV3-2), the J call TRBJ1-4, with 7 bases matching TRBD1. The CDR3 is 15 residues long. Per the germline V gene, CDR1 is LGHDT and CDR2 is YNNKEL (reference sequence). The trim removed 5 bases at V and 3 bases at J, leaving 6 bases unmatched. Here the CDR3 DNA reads TGTGCCAGCAGCATCCGACAGGGACCTAATGAAAAACTGTTTTTT. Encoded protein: CASSIRQGPNEKLFF.

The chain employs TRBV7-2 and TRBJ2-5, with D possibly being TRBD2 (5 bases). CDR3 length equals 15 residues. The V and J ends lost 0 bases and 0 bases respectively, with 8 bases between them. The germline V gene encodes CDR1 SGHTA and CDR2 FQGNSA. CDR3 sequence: CASSLAVRDQETQYF. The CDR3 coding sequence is TGTGCCAGCAGCTTAGCGGTGAGGGACCAAGAGACCCAGTACTTC.

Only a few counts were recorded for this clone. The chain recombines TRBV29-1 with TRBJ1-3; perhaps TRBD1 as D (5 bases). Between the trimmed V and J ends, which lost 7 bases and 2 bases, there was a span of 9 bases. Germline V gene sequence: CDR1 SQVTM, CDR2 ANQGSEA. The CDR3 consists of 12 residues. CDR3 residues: CSASTAGNTIYF. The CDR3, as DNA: TGCAGCGCCTCGACAGCTGGAAACACCATATATTTT. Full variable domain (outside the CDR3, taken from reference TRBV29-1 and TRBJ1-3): SAVISQKPSRDICQRGTSLTIQCQVDSQVTMMFWYRQQPGQSLTLIATANQGSEATYESGFVIDKFPISRPNLTFSTLTVSNMSPEDSSIYLCSASTAGNTIYFGEGSWLTVV.

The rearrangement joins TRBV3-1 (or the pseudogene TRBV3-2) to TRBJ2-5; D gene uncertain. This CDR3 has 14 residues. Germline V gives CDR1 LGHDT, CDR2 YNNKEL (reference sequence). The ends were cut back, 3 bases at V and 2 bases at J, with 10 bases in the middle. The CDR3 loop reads CASSQNSDQETQYF. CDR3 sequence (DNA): TGTGCCAGCAGCCAGAACAGTGATCAAGAGACCCAGTACTTC.

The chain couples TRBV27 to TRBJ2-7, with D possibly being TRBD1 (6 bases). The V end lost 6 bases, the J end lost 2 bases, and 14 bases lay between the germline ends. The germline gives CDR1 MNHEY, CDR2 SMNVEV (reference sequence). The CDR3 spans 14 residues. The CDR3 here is CASRKQGPTYEQYF. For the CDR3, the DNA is TGTGCCAGCAGAAAACAGGGTCCTACCTACGAGCAGTACTTC.

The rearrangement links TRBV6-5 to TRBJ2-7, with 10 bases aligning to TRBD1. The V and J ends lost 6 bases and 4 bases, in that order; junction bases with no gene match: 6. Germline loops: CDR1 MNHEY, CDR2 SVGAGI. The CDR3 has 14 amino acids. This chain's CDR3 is CASSTGTGEYEQYF. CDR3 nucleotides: TGTGCCAGCAGCACCGGGACAGGGGAATACGAGCAGTACTTC.

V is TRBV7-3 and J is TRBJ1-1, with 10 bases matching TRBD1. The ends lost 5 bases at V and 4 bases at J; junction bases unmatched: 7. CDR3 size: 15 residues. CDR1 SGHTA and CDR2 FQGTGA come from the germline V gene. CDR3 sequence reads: CASSERTGGATEAFF. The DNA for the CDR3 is TGTGCCAGCAGCGAGAGGACAGGGGGTGCCACTGAAGCTTTCTTT. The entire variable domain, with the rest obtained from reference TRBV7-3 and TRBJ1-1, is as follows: GAGVSQTPSNKVTEKGKYVELRCDPISGHTALYWYRQSLGQGPEFLIYFQGTGAADDSGLPNDRFFAVRPEGSVSTLKIQRTERGDSAVYLCASSERTGGATEAFFGQGTRLTVV.

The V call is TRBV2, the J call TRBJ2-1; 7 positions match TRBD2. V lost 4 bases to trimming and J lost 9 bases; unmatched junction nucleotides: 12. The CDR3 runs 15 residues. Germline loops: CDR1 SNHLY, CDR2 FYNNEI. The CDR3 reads CASSVVVGTTSEQFF. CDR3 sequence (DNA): TGTGCCAGCAGTGTGGTGGTCGGGACTACCAGTGAGCAGTTCTTC.